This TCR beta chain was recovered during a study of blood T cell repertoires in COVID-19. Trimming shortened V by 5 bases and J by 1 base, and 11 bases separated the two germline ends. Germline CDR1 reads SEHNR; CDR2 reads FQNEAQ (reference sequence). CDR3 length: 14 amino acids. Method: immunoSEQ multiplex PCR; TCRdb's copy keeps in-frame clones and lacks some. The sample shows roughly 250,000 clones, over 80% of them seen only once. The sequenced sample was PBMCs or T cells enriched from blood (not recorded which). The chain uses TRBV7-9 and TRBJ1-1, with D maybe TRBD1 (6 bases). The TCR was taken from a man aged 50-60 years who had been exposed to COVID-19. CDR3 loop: CASSTTGRNTEAFF. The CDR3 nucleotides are TGTGCCAGCAGCACAACAGGGAGGAACACTGAAGCTTTCTTT.